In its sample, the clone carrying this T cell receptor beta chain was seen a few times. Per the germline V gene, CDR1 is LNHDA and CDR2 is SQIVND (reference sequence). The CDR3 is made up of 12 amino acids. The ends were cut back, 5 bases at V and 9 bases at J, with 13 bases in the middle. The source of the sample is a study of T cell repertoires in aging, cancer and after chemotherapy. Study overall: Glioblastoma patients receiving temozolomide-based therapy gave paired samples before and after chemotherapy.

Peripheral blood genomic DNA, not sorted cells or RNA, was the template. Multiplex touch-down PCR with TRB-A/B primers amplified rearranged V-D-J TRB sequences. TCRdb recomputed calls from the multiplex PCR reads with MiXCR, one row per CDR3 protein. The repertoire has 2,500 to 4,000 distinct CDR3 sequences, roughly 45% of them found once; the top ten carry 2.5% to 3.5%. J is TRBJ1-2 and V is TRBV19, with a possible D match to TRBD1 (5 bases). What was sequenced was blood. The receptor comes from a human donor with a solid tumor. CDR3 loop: CASSAGRESYTF. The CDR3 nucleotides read TGTGCCAGTAGTGCAGGGCGCGAGAGCTACACCTTC.